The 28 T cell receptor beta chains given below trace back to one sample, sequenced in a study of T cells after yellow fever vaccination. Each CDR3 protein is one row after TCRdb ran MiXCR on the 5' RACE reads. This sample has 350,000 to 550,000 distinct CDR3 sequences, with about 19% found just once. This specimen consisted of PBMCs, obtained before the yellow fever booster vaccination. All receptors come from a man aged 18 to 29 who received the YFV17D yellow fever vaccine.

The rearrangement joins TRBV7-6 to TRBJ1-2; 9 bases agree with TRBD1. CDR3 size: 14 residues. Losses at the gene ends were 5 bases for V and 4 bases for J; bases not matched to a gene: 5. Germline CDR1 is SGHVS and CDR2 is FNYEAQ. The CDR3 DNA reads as TGTGCCAGCAGCCCACGGGGACAGGGCTATGGCTACACCTTC. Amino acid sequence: CASSPRGQGYGYTF.

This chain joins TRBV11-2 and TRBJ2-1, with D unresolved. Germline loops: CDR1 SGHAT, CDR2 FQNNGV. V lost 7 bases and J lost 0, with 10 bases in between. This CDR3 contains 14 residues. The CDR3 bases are TGTGCCAGCACCATGAGGAGCTCCTACAATGAGCAGTTCTTC. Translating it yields CASTMRSSYNEQFF.

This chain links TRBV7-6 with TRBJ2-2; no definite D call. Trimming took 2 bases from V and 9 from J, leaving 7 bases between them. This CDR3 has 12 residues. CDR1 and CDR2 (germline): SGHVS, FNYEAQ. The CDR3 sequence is CASSLQERELFF. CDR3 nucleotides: TGTGCCAGCAGCTTACAGGAAAGGGAGCTGTTTTTT.

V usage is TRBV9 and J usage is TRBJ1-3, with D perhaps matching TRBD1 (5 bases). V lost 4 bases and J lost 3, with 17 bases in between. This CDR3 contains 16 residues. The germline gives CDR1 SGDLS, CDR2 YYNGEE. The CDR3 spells CASSSLGGGGGNTIYF. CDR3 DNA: TGTGCCAGCAGCTCTCTTGGCGGGGGAGGTGGAAACACCATATATTTT.

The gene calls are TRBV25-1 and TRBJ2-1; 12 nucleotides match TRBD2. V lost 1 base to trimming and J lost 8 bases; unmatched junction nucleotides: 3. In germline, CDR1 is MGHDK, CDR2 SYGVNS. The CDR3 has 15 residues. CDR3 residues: CASSELGTSGYEQFF. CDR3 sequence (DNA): TGTGCCAGCAGTGAATTAGGGACTAGCGGGTATGAGCAGTTCTTC.

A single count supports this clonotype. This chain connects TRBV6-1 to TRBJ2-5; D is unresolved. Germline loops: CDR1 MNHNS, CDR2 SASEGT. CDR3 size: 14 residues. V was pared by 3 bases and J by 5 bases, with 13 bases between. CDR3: CASSEWPGPETQYF. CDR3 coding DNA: TGTGCCAGCAGTGAGTGGCCCGGACCGGAGACCCAGTACTTC.

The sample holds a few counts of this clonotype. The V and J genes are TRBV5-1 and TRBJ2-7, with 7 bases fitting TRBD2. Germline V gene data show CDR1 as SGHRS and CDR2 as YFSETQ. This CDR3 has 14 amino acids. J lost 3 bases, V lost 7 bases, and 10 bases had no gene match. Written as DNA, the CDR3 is TGCGCCAGCGGTGGGGGGGAGTCCGGCTACGAGCAGTACTTC. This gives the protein CASGGGESGYEQYF.

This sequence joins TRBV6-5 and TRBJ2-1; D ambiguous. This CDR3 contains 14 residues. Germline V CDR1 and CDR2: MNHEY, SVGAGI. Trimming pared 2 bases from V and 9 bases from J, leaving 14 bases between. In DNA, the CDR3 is TGTGCCAGCAGTTACGCCACTGGATATGGTGAGCAGTTCTTC. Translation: CASSYATGYGEQFF.

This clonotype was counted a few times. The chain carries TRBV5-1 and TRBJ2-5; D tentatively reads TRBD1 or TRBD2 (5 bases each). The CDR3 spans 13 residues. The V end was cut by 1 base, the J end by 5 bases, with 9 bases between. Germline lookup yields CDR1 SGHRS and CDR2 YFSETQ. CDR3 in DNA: TGCGCCAGCAGCTTGCCGAGGGGTGAGACCCAGTACTTC. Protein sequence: CASSLPRGETQYF.

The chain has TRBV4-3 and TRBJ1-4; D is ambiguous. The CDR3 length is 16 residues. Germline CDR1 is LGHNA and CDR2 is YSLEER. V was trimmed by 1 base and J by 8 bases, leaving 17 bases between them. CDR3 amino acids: CASSQGGFRGGEKLFF. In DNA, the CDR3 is TGCGCCAGCAGCCAAGGGGGTTTTCGGGGAGGGGAAAAACTGTTTTTT.

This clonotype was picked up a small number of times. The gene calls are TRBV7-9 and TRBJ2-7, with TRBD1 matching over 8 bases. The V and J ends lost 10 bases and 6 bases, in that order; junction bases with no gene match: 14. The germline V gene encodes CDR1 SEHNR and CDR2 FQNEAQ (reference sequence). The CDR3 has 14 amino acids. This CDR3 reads CATRAFYGQGEQYF. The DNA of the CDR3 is TGTGCCACCCGGGCGTTCTATGGACAGGGCGAGCAGTACTTC. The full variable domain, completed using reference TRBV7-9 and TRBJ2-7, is DTGVSQNPRHKITKRGQNVTFRCDPISEHNRLYWYRQTLGQGPEFLTYFQNEAQLEKSRLLSDRFSAERPKGSFSTLEIQRTEQGDSAMYLCATRAFYGQGEQYFGPGTRLTVT.

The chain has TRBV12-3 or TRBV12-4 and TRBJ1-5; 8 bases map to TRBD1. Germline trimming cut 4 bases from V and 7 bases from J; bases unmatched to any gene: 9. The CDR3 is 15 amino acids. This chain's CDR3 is CASSYFRGRNQPQHF. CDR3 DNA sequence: TGTGCCAGCAGTTACTTCAGGGGGCGAAACCAGCCCCAGCATTTT.

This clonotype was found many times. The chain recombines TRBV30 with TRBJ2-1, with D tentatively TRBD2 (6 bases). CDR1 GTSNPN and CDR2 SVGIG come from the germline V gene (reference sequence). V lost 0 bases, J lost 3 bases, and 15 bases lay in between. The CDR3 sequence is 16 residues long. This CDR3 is CAWSVAGTHYYNEQFF. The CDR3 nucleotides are TGTGCCTGGAGTGTAGCTGGGACTCACTACTACAATGAGCAGTTCTTC.

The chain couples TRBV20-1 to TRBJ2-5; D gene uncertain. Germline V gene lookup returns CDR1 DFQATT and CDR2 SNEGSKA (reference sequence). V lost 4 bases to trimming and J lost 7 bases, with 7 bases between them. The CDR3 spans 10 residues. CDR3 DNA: TGCAGTGCTAAGGGCCCGACCCAGTACTTC. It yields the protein CSAKGPTQYF.

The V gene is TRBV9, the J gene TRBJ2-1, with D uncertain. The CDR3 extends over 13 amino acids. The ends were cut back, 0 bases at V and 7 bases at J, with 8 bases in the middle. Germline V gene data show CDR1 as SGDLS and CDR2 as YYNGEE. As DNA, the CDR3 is TGTGCCAGCAGCGTAGTGGAAAGAAATGAGCAGTTCTTC. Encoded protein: CASSVVERNEQFF.

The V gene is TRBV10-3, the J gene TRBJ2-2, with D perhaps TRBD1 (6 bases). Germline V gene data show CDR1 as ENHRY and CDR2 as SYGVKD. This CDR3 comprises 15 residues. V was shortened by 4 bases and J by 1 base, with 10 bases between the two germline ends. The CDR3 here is CAISGDNKNTGELFF. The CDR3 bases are TGTGCCATCAGTGGGGACAACAAGAACACCGGGGAGCTGTTTTTT.

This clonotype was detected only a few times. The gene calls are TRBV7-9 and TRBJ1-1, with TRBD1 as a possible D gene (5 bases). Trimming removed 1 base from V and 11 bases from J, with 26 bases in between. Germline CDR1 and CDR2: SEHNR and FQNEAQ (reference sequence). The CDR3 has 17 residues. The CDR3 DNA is TGTGCCAGCAGCTTAGGGGAACTCGGGGTAGGGGTCCTCTCGGCTTTCTTT. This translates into CASSLGELGVGVLSAFF.

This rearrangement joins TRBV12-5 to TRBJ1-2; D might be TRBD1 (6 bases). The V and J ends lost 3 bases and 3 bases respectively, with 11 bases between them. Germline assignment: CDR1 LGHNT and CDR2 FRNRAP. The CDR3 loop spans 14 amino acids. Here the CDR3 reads CASGFYRVHYGYTF. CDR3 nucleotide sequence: TGTGCTAGTGGTTTCTACAGGGTGCACTATGGCTACACCTTC.

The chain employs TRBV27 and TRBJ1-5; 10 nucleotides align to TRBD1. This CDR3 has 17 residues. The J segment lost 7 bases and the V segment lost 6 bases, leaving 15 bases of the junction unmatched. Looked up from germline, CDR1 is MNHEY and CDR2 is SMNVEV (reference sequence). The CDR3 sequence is CASRPGQGTVVNQPQHF. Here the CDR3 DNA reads TGTGCCAGCAGGCCGGGACAGGGGACCGTGGTGAACCAGCCCCAGCATTTT.

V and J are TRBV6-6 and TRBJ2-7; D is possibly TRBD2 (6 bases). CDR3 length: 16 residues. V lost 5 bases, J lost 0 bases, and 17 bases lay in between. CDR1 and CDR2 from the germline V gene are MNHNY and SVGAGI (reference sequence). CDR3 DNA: TGTGCCAGCAGTACATTAGGACGGGGGAGCTCCTACGAGCAGTACTTC. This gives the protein CASSTLGRGSSYEQYF.

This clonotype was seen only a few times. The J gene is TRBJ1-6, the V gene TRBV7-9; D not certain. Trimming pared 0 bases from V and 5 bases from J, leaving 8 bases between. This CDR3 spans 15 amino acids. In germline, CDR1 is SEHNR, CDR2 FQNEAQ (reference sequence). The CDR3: CASSLAETNNSPLHF. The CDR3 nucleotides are TGTGCCAGCAGCTTAGCGGAAACTAATAATTCACCCCTCCACTTT.

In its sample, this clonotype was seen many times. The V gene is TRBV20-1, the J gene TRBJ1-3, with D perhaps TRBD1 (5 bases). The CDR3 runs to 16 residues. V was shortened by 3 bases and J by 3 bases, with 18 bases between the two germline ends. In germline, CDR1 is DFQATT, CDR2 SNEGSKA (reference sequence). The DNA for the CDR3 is TGCAGTGCTAGGGGGGTGGAGGGTTTGGGTGGAAACACCATATATTTT. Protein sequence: CSARGVEGLGGNTIYF.

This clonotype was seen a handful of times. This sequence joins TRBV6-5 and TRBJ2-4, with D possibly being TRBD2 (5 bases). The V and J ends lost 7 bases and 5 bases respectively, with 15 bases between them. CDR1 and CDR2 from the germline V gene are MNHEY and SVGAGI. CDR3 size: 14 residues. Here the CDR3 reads CASTHGESENIQYF. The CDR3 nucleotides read TGTGCCAGCACCCACGGGGAGTCTGAAAACATTCAGTACTTC.

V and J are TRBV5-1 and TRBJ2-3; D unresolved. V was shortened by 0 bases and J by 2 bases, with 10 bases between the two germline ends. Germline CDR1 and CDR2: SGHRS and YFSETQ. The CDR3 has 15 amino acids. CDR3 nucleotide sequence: TGCGCCAGCAGCTTGGATGGCGGAACCACAGATACGCAGTATTTT. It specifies CASSLDGGTTDTQYF.

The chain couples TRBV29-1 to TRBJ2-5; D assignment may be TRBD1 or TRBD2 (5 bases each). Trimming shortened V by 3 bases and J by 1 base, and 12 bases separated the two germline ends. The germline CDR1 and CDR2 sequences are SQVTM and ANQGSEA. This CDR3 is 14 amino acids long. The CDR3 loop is CSVERGPSQETQYF. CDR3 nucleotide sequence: TGCAGCGTTGAGAGGGGCCCATCCCAAGAGACCCAGTACTTC. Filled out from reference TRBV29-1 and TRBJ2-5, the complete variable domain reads SAVISQKPSRDICQRGTSLTIQCQVDSQVTMMFWYRQQPGQSLTLIATANQGSEATYESGFVIDKFPISRPNLTFSTLTVSNMSPEDSSIYLCSVERGPSQETQYFGPGTRLLVL.

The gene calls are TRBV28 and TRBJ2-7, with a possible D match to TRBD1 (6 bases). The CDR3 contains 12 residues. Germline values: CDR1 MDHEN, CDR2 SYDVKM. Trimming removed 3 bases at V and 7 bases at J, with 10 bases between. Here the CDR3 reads CASSFQGREQYV. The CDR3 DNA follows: TGTGCCAGCAGTTTTCAGGGGCGGGAGCAGTACGTC.

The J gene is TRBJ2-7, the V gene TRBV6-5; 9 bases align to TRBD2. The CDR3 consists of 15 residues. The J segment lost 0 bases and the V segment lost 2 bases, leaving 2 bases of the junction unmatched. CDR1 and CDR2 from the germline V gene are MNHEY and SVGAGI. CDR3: CASSYGGGASYEQYF. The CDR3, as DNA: TGTGCCAGCAGTTACGGCGGGGGGGCCTCCTACGAGCAGTACTTC.

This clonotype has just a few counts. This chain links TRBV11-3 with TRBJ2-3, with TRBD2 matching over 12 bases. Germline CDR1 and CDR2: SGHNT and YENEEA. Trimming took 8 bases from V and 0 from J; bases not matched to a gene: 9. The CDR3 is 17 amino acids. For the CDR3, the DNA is TGTGCCAGCTCCCTGGGACTAGCGGGCCCGAGCACAGATACGCAGTATTTT. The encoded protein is CASSLGLAGPSTDTQYF.